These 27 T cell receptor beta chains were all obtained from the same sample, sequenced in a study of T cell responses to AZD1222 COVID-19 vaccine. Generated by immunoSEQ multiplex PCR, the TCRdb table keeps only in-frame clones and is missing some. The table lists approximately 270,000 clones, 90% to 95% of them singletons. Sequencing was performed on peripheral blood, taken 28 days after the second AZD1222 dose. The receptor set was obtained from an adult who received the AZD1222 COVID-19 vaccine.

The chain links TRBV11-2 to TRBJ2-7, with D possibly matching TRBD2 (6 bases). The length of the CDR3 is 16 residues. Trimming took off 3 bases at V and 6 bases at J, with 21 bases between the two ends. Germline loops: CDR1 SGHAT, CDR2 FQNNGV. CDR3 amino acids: CASSLLLSSGPVEQYF. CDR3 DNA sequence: TGTGCCAGCAGCTTGCTTCTCTCAAGCGGGCCCGTCGAGCAGTACTTC. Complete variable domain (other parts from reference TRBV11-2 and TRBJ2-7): EAGVAQSPRYKIIEKRQSVAFWCNPISGHATLYWYQQILGQGPKLLIQFQNNGVVDDSQLPKDRFSAERLKGVDSTLKIQPAKLEDSAVYLCASSLLLSSGPVEQYFGPGTRLTVT.

The CDR3 bases are TGTGCCAGCTACGCTGGAGGGCGGGGTGGCTACACCTTC. Translated: CASYAGGRGGYTF. The V call is TRBV28, the J call TRBJ1-2; no reliable D call. Germline CDR1 MDHEN, CDR2 SYDVKM. V lost 8 bases and J 7 bases, leaving 17 bases between the germline ends. The CDR3 covers 13 residues.

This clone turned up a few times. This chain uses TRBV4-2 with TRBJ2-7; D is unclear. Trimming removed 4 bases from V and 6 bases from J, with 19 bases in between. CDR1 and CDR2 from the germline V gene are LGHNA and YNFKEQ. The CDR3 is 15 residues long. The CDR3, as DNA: TGTGCCAGCAGCCCCGAATTGACTTTACAGCGCGAGCAGTACTTC. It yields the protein CASSPELTLQREQYF.

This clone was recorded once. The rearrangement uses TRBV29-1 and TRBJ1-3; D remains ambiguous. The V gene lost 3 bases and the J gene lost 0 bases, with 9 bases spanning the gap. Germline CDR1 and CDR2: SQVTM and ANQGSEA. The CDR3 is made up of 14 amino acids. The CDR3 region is CSVETSVSGNTIYF. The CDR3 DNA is TGCAGCGTTGAGACCTCTGTCTCTGGAAACACCATATATTTT. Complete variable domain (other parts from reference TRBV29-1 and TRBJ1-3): SAVISQKPSRDICQRGTSLTIQCQVDSQVTMMFWYRQQPGQSLTLIATANQGSEATYESGFVIDKFPISRPNLTFSTLTVSNMSPEDSSIYLCSVETSVSGNTIYFGEGSWLTVV.

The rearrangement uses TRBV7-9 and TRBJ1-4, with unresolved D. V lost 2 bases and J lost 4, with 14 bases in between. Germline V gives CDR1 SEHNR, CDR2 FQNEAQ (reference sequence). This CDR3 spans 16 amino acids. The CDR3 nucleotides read TGTGCCAGCAGCTTACGGGCAGTCCGCCGTAATGAAAAACTGTTTTTT. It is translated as CASSLRAVRRNEKLFF.

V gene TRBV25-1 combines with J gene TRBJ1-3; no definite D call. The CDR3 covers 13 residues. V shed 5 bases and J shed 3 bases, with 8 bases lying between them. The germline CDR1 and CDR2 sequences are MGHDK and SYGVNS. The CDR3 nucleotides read TGTGCCAGCAGTTCACTGAATGGAAACACCATATATTTT. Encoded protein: CASSSLNGNTIYF.

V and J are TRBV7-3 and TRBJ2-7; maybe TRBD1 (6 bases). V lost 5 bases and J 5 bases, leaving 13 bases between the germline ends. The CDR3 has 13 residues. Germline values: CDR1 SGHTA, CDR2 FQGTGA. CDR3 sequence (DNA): TGTGCCAGCAGCCCTGCTGGGGGCGACGAGCAGTACTTC. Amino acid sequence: CASSPAGGDEQYF.

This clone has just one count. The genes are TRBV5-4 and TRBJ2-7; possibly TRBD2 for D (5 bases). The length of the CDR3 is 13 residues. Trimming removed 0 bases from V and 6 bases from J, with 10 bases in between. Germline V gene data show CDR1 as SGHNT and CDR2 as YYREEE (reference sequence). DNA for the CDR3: TGTGCCAGCAGCTTGGGACTCGAGGGCGAGCAGTACTTC. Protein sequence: CASSLGLEGEQYF.

CDR3 residues: CASSPGTGSYGYTF. For the CDR3, the DNA is TGTGCCAGCAGCCCCGGGACGGGCAGCTATGGCTACACCTTC. The rearrangement uses TRBV5-4 and TRBJ1-2; a weak D match, TRBD1 (5 bases). This CDR3 contains 14 residues. V lost 4 bases to trimming and J lost 4 bases, with 14 bases between them. From germline, CDR1 is SGHNT and CDR2 YYREEE (reference sequence).

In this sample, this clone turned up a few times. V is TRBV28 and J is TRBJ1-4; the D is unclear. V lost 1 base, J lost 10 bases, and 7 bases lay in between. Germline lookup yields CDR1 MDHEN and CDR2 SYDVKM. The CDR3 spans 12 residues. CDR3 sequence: CASSLLAGKLFF. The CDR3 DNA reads TGTGCCAGCAGTTTATTGGCTGGAAAACTGTTTTTT.

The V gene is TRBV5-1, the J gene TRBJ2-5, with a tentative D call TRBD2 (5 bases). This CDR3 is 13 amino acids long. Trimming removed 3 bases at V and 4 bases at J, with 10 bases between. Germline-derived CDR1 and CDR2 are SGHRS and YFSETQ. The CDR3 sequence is CASSSIGRETQYF. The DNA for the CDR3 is TGCGCCAGCAGCTCCATAGGGAGAGAGACCCAGTACTTC.

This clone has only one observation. CDR3 nucleotides: TGTGCCAGCAGCTTAGCGGAGGGCTATAATTCACCCCTCCACTTT. It yields the protein CASSLAEGYNSPLHF. The chain has TRBV7-9 and TRBJ1-6; D unresolved. Germline V CDR1 and CDR2: SEHNR, FQNEAQ (reference sequence). Trimming stripped 0 bases from V and 3 bases from J, with 6 bases between. The CDR3 runs to 15 residues. The variable domain in full, with the rest retrieved from reference TRBV7-9 and TRBJ1-6, is DTGVSQNPRHKITKRGQNVTFRCDPISEHNRLYWYRQTLGQGPEFLTYFQNEAQLEKSRLLSDRFSAERPKGSFSTLEIQRTEQGDSAMYLCASSLAEGYNSPLHFGNGTRLTVT.

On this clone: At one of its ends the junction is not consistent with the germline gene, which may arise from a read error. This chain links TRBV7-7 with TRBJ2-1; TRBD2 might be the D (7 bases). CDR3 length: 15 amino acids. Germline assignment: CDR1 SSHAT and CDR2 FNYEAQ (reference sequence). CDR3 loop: CASSLGGLHTEEQFF. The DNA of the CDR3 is TGTGCTAGCAGCTTAGGGGGACTACACACTGAAGAGCAGTTCTTC.

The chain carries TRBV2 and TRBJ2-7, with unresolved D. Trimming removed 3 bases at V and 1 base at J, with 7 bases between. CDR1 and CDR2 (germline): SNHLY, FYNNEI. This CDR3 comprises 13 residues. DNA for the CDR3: TGTGCCAGCAGTGACCCTCTATCCTACGAGCAGTACTTC. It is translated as CASSDPLSYEQYF.

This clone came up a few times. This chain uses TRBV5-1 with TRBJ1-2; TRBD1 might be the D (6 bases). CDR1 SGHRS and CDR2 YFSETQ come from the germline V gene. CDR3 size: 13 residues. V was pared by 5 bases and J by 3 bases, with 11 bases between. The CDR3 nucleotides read TGCGCCAGCAGTTACGGGGGCGACTATGGCTACACCTTC. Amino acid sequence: CASSYGGDYGYTF.

Here the CDR3 reads CASSPGQGARLTEKLFF. CDR3 bases: TGTGCCAGTAGCCCGGGACAGGGGGCAAGGTTAACCGAAAAACTGTTTTTT. The V and J genes are TRBV19 and TRBJ1-4; 12 bases fit TRBD1. Germline CDR1 LNHDA, CDR2 SQIVND (reference sequence). V trimming: 6 bases; J trimming: 8 bases; junction bases outside the gene matches: 13. This CDR3 region has 17 residues. Complete variable domain (other parts from reference TRBV19 and TRBJ1-4): DGGITQSPKYLFRKEGQNVTLSCEQNLNHDAMYWYRQDPGQGLRLIYYSQIVNDFQKGDIAEGYSVSREKKESFPLTVTSAQKNPTAFYLCASSPGQGARLTEKLFFGSGTQLSVL.

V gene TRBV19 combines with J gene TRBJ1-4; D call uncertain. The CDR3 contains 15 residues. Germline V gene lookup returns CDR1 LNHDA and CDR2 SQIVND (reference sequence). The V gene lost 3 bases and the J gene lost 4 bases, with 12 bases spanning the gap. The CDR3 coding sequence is TGTGCCAGTAGTATCCCAGAGGGTAGTAATGAAAAACTGTTTTTT. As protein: CASSIPEGSNEKLFF.

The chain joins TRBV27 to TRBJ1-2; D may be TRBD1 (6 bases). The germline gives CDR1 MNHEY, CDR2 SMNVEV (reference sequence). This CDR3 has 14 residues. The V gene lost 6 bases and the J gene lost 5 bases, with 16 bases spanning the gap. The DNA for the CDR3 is TGTGCCAGCAGGGCCCCAGGGGCTGAATATGGCTACACCTTC. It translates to CASRAPGAEYGYTF.

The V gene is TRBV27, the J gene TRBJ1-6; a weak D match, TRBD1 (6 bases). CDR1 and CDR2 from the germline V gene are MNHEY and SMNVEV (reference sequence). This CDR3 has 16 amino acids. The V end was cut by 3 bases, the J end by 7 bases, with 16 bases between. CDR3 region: CASSFRAWGPNSPLHF. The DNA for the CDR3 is TGTGCCAGCAGTTTCCGGGCTTGGGGGCCGAATTCACCCCTCCACTTT.

CDR3 in amino acids: CASSKAGGADTQYF. Here the CDR3 DNA reads TGTGCCAGCAGCAAAGCGGGGGGTGCGGATACGCAGTATTTT. The rearrangement links TRBV28 to TRBJ2-3; TRBD2 matches 9 bases. CDR1 MDHEN and CDR2 SYDVKM come from the germline V gene. V shed 6 bases, J shed 6 bases, and the junction held 7 bases outside the gene matches. This CDR3 spans 14 amino acids.

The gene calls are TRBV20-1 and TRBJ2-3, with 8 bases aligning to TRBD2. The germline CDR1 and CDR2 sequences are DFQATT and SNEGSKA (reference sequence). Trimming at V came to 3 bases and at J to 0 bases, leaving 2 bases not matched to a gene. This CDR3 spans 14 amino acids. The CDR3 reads CSASSSGSTDTQYF. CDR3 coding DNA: TGCAGTGCTAGTTCTAGCGGGAGCACAGATACGCAGTATTTT.

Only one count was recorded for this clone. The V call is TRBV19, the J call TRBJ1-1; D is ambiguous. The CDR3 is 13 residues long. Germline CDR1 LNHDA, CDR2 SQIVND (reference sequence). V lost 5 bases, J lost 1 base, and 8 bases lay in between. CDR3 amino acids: CASSVQRNTEAFF. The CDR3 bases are TGTGCCAGTAGTGTCCAACGGAACACTGAAGCTTTCTTT. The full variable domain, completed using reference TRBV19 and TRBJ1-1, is DGGITQSPKYLFRKEGQNVTLSCEQNLNHDAMYWYRQDPGQGLRLIYYSQIVNDFQKGDIAEGYSVSREKKESFPLTVTSAQKNPTAFYLCASSVQRNTEAFFGQGTRLTVV.

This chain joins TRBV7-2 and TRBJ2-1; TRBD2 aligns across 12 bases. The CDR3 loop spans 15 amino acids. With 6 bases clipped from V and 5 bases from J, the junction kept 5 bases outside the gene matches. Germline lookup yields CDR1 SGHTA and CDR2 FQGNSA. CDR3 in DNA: TGTGCCAGCAGGACTAGCGGGGGACCGAACAATGAGCAGTTCTTC. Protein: CASRTSGGPNNEQFF.

The CDR3 loop is CASSRPGQGRYEQYF. CDR3 DNA: TGTGCCAGCTCACGCCCGGGACAGGGAAGGTACGAGCAGTACTTC. V is TRBV18 and J is TRBJ2-7, with 9 bases lining up with TRBD1. This CDR3 is built from 15 residues. The germline gives CDR1 KGHSH, CDR2 LQKENI. V shed 4 bases and J 4 bases; nucleotides not matched to a gene: 8. The variable domain in full, completed from reference TRBV18 and TRBJ2-7, reads NAGVMQNPRHLVRRRGQEARLRCSPMKGHSHVYWYRQLPEEGLKFMVYLQKENIIDESGMPKERFSAEFPKEGPSILRIQQVVRGDSAAYFCASSRPGQGRYEQYFGPGTRLTVT.

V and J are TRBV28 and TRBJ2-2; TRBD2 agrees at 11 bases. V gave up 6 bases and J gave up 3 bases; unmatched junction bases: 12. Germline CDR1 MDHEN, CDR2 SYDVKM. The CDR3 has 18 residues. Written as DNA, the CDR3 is TGTGCCAGCAGCCCTCCCCGACTAGCGGGAACTTACACCGGGGAGCTGTTTTTT. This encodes CASSPPRLAGTYTGELFF.

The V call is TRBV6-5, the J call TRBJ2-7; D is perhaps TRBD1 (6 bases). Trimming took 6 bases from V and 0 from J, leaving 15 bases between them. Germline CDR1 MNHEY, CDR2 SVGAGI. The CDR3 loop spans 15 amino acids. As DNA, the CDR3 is TGTGCCAGCAGGTCTACAGGGTGGGGCTCCTACGAGCAGTACTTC. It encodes CASRSTGWGSYEQYF.

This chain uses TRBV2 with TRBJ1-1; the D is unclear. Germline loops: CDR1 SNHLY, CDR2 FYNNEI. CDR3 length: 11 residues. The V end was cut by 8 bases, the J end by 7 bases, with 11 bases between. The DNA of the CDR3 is TGTGCCAGCTGTTTGCGGTTTGAAGCTTTCTTT. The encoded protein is CASCLRFEAFF.